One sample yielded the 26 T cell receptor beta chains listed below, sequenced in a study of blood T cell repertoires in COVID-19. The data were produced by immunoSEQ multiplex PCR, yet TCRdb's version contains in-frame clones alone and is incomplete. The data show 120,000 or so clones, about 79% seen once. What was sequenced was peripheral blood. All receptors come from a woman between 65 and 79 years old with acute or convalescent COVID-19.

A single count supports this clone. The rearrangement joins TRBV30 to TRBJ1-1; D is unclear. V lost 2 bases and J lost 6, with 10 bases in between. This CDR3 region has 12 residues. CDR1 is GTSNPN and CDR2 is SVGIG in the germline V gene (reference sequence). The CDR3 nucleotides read TGTGCCTGGAGTACGGTTAACGCTGAAGCTTTCTTT. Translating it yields CAWSTVNAEAFF.

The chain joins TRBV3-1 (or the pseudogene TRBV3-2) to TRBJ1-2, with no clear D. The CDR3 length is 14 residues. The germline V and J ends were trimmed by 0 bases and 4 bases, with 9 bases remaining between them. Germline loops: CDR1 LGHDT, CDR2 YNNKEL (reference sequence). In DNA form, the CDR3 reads TGTGCCAGCAGCCAAGATGAGGGCCTCTATGGCTACACCTTC. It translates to CASSQDEGLYGYTF.

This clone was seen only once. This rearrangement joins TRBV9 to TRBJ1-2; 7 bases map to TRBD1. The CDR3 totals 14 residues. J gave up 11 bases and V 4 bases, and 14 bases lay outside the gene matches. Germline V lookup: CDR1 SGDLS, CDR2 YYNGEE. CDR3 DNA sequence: TGTGCCAGCAGCACATCACAGGGGCCCCGTGGTTACACCTTC. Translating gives CASSTSQGPRGYTF.

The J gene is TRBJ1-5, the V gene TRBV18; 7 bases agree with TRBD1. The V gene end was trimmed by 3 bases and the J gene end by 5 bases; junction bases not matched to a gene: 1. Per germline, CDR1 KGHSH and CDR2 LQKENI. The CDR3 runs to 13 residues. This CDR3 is CASSPGTDQPQHF. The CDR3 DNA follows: TGTGCCAGCTCACCCGGGACAGATCAGCCCCAGCATTTT.

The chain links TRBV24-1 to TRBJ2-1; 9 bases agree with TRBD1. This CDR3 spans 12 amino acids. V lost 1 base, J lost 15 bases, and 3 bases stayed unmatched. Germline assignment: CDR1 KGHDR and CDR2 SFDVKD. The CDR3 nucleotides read TGTGCCACCAGTGATTTAGGACAGGGGCTGTTCTTC. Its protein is CATSDLGQGLFF.

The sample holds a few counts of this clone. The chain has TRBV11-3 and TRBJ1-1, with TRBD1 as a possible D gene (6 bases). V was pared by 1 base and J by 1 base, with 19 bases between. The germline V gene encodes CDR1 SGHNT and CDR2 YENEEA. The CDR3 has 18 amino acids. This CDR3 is CASSLAPFLGAPNTEAFF. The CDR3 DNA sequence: TGTGCCAGCAGCTTAGCCCCTTTTTTGGGGGCACCGAACACTGAAGCTTTCTTT. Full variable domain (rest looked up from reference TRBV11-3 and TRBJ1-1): EAGVVQSPRYKIIEKKQPVAFWCNPISGHNTLYWYLQNLGQGPELLIRYENEEAVDDSQLPKDRFSAERLKGVDSTLKIQPAELGDSAVYLCASSLAPFLGAPNTEAFFGQGTRLTVV.

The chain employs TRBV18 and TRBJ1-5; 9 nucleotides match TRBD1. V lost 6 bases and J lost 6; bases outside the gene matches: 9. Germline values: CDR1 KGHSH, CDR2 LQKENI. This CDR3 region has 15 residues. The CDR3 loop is CASSPGTGSGQPQHF. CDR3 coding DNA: TGTGCCAGCTCCCCGGGGACAGGGAGTGGTCAGCCCCAGCATTTT.

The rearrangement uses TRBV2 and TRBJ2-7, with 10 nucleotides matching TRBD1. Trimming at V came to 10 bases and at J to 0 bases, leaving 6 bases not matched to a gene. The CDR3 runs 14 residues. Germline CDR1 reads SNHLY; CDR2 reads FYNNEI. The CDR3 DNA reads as TGTGCCACCGCGGGACAGGGGATCTCCTACGAGCAGTACTTC. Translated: CATAGQGISYEQYF.

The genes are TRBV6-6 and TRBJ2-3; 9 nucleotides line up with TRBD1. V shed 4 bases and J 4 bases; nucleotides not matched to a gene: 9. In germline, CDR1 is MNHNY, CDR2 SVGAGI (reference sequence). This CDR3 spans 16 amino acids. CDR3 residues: CASSLGMNRGPDTQYF. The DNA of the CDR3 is TGTGCCAGCAGTTTGGGCATGAACAGGGGGCCAGATACGCAGTATTTT.

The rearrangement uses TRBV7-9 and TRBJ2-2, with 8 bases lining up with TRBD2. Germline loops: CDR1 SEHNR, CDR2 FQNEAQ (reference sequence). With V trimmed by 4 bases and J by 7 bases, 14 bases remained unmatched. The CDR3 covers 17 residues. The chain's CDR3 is CASSSSPGGAVNGELFF. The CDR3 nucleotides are TGTGCCAGCAGCTCCTCTCCCGGGGGGGCCGTTAACGGGGAGCTGTTTTTT.

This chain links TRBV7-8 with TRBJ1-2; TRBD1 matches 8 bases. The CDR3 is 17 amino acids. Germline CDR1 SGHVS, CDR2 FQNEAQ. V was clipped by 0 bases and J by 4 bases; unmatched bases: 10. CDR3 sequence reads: CASSLALQDRDVYGYTF. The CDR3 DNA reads TGTGCCAGCAGCTTAGCGCTCCAGGACAGGGACGTCTATGGCTACACCTTC.

The CDR3 spells CASKAGNGPYNEQFF. DNA of the CDR3: TGTGCCAGTAAAGCGGGGAATGGGCCGTACAATGAGCAGTTCTTC. The genes are TRBV19 and TRBJ2-1, with TRBD2 matching 7 bases. CDR1 is LNHDA, CDR2 SQIVND, per germline (reference sequence). CDR3 length: 15 amino acids. V dropped 7 bases and J dropped 4; count of bases not matched to a gene: 10.

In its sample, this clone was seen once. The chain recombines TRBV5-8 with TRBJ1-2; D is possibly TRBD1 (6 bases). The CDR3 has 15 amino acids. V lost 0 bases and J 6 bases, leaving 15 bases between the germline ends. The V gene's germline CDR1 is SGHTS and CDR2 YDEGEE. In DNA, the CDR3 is TGTGCCAGCAGCTTGGCCGGCAGGGGCGCGGATGGCTACACCTTC. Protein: CASSLAGRGADGYTF.

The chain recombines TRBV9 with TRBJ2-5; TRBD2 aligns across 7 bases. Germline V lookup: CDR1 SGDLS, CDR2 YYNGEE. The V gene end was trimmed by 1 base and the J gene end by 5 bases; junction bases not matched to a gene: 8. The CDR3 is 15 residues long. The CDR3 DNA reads TGTGCCAGCAGCGTAAACCCGGGGGGTCGGGAGACCCAGTACTTC. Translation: CASSVNPGGRETQYF.

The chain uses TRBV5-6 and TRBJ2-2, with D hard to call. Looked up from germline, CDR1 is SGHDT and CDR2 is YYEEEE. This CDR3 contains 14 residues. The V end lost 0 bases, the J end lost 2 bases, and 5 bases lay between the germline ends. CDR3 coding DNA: TGTGCCAGCAGCTTGGCAGGAAACACCGGGGAGCTGTTTTTT. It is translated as CASSLAGNTGELFF.

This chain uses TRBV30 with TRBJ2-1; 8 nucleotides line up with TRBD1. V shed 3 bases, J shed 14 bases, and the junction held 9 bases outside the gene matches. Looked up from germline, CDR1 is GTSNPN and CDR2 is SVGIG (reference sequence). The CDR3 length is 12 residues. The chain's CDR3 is CAWSKKQGGKFF. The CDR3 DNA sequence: TGTGCCTGGAGCAAAAAACAGGGGGGCAAGTTCTTC.

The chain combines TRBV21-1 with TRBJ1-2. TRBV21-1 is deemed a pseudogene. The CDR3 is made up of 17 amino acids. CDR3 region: CASSEIKGGDYFYGYTF. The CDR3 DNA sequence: TGTGCCAGCAGCGAAATTAAAGGGGGGGACTACTTCTATGGCTACACCTTC.

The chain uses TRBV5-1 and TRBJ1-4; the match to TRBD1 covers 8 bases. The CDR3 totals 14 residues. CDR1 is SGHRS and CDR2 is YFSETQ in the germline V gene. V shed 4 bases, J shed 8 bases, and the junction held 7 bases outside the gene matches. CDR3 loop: CASSLGQGGEKLFF. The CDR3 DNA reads TGCGCCAGCAGCCTAGGACAGGGAGGGGAAAAACTGTTTTTT.

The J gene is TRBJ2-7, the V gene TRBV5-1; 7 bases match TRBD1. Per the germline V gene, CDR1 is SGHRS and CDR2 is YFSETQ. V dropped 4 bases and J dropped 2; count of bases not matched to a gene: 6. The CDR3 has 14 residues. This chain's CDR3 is CASSDRDSPYEQYF. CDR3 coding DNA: TGCGCCAGCAGCGACCGGGACAGCCCCTACGAGCAGTACTTC.

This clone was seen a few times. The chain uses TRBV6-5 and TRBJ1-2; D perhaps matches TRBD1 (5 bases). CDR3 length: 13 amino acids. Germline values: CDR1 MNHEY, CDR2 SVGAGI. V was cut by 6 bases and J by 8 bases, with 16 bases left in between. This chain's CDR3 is CASSPAGYYGYTF. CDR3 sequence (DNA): TGTGCCAGCAGCCCGGCAGGGTATTACGGCTACACCTTC.

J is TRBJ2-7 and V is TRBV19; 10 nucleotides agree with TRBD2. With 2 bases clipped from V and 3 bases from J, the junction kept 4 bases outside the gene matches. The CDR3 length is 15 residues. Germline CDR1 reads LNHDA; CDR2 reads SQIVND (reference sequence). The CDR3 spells CASSILAGALYEQYF. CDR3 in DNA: TGTGCCAGTAGTATACTAGCGGGGGCCCTCTACGAGCAGTACTTC.

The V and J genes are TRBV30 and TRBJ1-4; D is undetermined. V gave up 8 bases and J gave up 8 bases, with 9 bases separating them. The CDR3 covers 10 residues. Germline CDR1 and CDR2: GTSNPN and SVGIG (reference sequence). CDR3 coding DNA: TGTGCCCACGGTCGAGAAAAACTGTTTTTT. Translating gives CAHGREKLFF. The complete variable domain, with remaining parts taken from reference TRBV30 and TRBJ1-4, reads SQTIHQWPATLVQPVGSPLSLECTVEGTSNPNLYWYRQAAGRGLQLLFYSVGIGQISSEVPQNLSASRPQDRQFILSSKKLLLSDSGFYLCAHGREKLFFGSGTQLSVL.

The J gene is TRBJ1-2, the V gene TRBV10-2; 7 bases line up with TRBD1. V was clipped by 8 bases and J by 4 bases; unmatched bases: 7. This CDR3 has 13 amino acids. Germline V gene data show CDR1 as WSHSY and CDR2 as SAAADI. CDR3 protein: CASGVRGTYGYTF. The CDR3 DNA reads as TGCGCCAGCGGTGTCAGGGGGACCTATGGCTACACCTTC.

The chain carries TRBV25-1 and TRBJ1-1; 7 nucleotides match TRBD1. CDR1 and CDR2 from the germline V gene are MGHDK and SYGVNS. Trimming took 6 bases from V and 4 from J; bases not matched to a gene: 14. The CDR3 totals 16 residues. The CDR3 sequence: CASSQRRGYGGTEAFF. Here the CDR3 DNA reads TGTGCCAGCAGCCAACGCAGGGGGTACGGCGGCACTGAAGCTTTCTTT.

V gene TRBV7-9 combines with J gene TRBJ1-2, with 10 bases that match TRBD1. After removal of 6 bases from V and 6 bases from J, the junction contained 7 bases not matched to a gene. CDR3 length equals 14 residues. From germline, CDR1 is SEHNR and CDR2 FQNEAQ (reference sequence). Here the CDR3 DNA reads TGTGCCAGCAGGAGACAGGGGGCCTCGGATGGCTACACCTTC. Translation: CASRRQGASDGYTF.

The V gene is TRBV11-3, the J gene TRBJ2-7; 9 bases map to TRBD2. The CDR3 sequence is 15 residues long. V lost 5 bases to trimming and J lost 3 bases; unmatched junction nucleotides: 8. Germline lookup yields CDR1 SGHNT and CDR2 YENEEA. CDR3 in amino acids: CASSPSSGGLYEQYF. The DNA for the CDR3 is TGTGCCAGCAGCCCAAGTAGCGGGGGTCTCTACGAGCAGTACTTC.